The next 30 T cell receptor beta chains were all read from a single sample in a study of shared clonotypes between healthy human individuals. The repertoire was sequenced with immunoSEQ multiplex PCR; TCRdb's copy has only in-frame clones and lacks some. Counted here are approximately 980,000 clones, around 80% occurring once; the ten biggest clones make up about 1.5%. Sequencing was performed on memory CD4+ T cells sorted from blood. Subset meaning: CD45RA-negative fraction. Every receptor here comes from a man in his late teens or twenties in good health.

There are a few counts of this clone. The rearrangement links TRBV10-3 to TRBJ1-3, with TRBD1 matching over 9 bases. Germline CDR1 and CDR2: ENHRY and SYGVKD. J was trimmed by 3 bases and V by 3 bases; bases with no gene match: 12. The CDR3 extends over 18 amino acids. In DNA, the CDR3 is TGTGCCATCAGTGAACAGGGGGCAATCAGGATCGGTGGAAACACCATATATTTT. This translates into CAISEQGAIRIGGNTIYF.

The V call is TRBV18, the J call TRBJ2-2; D remains unclear. Germline CDR1 is KGHSH and CDR2 is LQKENI. The CDR3 length is 14 residues. Trimming removed 0 bases at V and 4 bases at J, with 6 bases between. CDR3 bases: TGTGCCAGCTCACCACCGGCAGTCACCGGGGAGCTGTTTTTT. This sequence encodes CASSPPAVTGELFF.

This chain uses TRBV5-5 with TRBJ1-6, with 7 bases aligning to TRBD1. The V gene's germline CDR1 is SGHKS and CDR2 YYEKEE (reference sequence). Unmatched junction bases numbered 7, after V lost 0 bases and J lost 7 bases. The CDR3 has 16 amino acids. The CDR3 is CASSLGAGGNNSPLHF. In DNA form, the CDR3 reads TGTGCCAGCAGCTTGGGTGCAGGGGGAAACAATTCACCCCTCCACTTT.

V usage is TRBV2 and J usage is TRBJ1-2; 8 bases match TRBD1. V was clipped by 7 bases and J by 7 bases; unmatched bases: 11. The germline CDR1 and CDR2 sequences are SNHLY and FYNNEI. The CDR3 totals 14 residues. CDR3 region: CASIRQGPFSGYTF. DNA for the CDR3: TGTGCCAGCATTAGACAGGGGCCTTTTTCTGGCTACACCTTC. The whole variable domain, filled in from reference TRBV2 and TRBJ1-2, reads EPEVTQTPSHQVTQMGQEVILRCVPISNHLYFYWYRQILGQKVEFLVSFYNNEISEKSEIFDDQFSVERPDGSNFTLKIRSTKLEDSAMYFCASIRQGPFSGYTFGSGTRLTVV.

The rearrangement uses TRBV10-3 and TRBJ2-5, with 10 positions matching TRBD1. CDR1 is ENHRY, CDR2 SYGVKD, per germline. V was pared by 7 bases and J by 2 bases, with 7 bases of the junction left unmatched. The CDR3 has 15 residues. In DNA form, the CDR3 reads TGTGCCATCACTAGGACAGGGGGTGGGCAAGAGACCCAGTACTTC. Residues: CAITRTGGGQETQYF.

The genes are TRBV18 and TRBJ2-7, with D possibly being TRBD2 (7 bases). This CDR3 has 16 residues. V was clipped by 3 bases and J by 2 bases, with 17 bases between them. CDR1 KGHSH and CDR2 LQKENI come from the germline V gene. DNA for the CDR3: TGTGCCAGCTCACCGGGCGGGGGCATAATCCCCTACGAGCAGTACTTC. It encodes CASSPGGGIIPYEQYF.

The chain carries TRBV7-2 and TRBJ2-7, with 7 bases identical to TRBD2. V lost 5 bases, J lost 6 bases, and 7 bases stayed unmatched. The CDR3 extends over 13 amino acids. Germline CDR1 reads SGHTA; CDR2 reads FQGNSA. CDR3 bases: TGTGCCAGCAGCCGCGGGGGTAAGGTCGAGCAGTACTTC. Its protein product is CASSRGGKVEQYF. Based on the CDR3 plus reference TRBV7-2 and TRBJ2-7, the full variable domain is GAGVSQSPSNKVTEKGKDVELRCDPISGHTALYWYRQSLGQGLEFLIYFQGNSAPDKSGLPSDRFSAERTGGSVSTLTIQRTQQEDSAVYLCASSRGGKVEQYFGPGTRLTVT.

This clone was counted a few times. The gene calls are TRBV5-1 and TRBJ2-2, with 7 bases identical to TRBD1. CDR1 and CDR2 from the germline V gene are SGHRS and YFSETQ. V lost 7 bases and J lost 0; bases outside the gene matches: 9. CDR3 size: 16 residues. CDR3 coding DNA: TGCGCCAGCCGTGGACAGACAGGGCCGAACACCGGGGAGCTGTTTTTT. Translation gives CASRGQTGPNTGELFF.

The rearrangement joins TRBV23-1 to TRBJ1-2; D remains unclear. TRBV23-1 is flagged as an ORF with uncertain function. The CDR3 totals 14 residues. CDR3 bases: TGCGTCTCCCATTTCGGCAGATCTAACTATGGCTACACCTTC. Protein: CVSHFGRSNYGYTF.

The genes are TRBV30 and TRBJ2-4, with D possibly being TRBD2 (6 bases). The CDR3 runs to 16 residues. The V gene lost 2 bases and the J gene lost 1 base, with 15 bases spanning the gap. Germline V lookup: CDR1 GTSNPN, CDR2 SVGIG (reference sequence). DNA for the CDR3: TGTGCCTGGAGTATGGGCCGGAGCGGGGCCAAAAACATTCAGTACTTC. Translation gives CAWSMGRSGAKNIQYF.

Details on this clone: Additional DNA sequences in this sample encode the identical CDR3. The chain recombines TRBV2 with TRBJ2-7; D unresolved. The CDR3 is made up of 11 amino acids. Trimming removed 0 bases at V and 7 bases at J, with 4 bases between. The germline gives CDR1 SNHLY, CDR2 FYNNEI. The CDR3 DNA is TGTGCCAGCAGTGAAGCTCGGGAGCAGTACTTC. This codes for CASSEAREQYF.

This clone has more than one count but fewer than ten. This chain links TRBV5-1 with TRBJ2-2, with 7 bases lining up with TRBD1. CDR1 SGHRS and CDR2 YFSETQ come from the germline V gene. Trimming removed 0 bases from V and 0 bases from J; junction bases left unmatched: 2. The CDR3 extends over 16 amino acids. This chain's CDR3 is CASSLGDSPNTGELFF. DNA for the CDR3: TGCGCCAGCAGCTTGGGGGACAGCCCGAACACCGGGGAGCTGTTTTTT.

This rearrangement joins TRBV6-1 to TRBJ2-6; D is unresolved. The germline V and J ends were trimmed by 8 bases and 0 bases, with 5 bases remaining between them. In germline, CDR1 is MNHNS, CDR2 SASEGT. The CDR3 consists of 13 residues. CDR3 coding DNA: TGTGCCAGCGGGATCTCTGGGGCCAACGTCCTGACTTTC. Its protein product is CASGISGANVLTF.

This sequence joins TRBV29-1 and TRBJ1-4; tentative D call: TRBD1 (5 bases). With 7 bases removed from V and 0 bases from J, the gap between germline ends came to 12 bases. The CDR3 is 14 residues long. Germline CDR1 reads SQVTM; CDR2 reads ANQGSEA. The CDR3 region has the DNA TGCAGCGCCCTGGGGACTGCAACTAATGAAAAACTGTTTTTT. It codes for CSALGTATNEKLFF.

The gene calls are TRBV13 and TRBJ2-7, with TRBD1 as a possible D gene (6 bases). Germline values: CDR1 PRHDT, CDR2 FYEKMQ (reference sequence). V lost 5 bases and J lost 3, with 17 bases in between. This CDR3 has 15 residues. For the CDR3, the DNA is TGTGCCAGCAGCCTAGACCGGGACACTGACTACGAGCAGTACTTC. Amino acid sequence: CASSLDRDTDYEQYF.

In the case of this clone: The sample has other DNA sequences that encode this CDR3 too. This rearrangement joins TRBV30 to TRBJ2-7; TRBD1 matches 7 bases. Germline loops: CDR1 GTSNPN, CDR2 SVGIG (reference sequence). After removal of 3 bases from V and 2 bases from J, the junction contained 4 bases not matched to a gene. The CDR3 totals 13 residues. The CDR3 DNA reads TGTGCCTGGAGCCGGACAGGACCCTACGAGCAGTACTTC. Translated, it gives CAWSRTGPYEQYF.

The genes are TRBV12-5 and TRBJ1-2; D not resolved. Trimming stripped 8 bases from V and 3 bases from J, with 10 bases between. This CDR3 comprises 12 residues. Germline lookup yields CDR1 LGHNT and CDR2 FRNRAP. The CDR3 DNA is TGTGCTAGTCGGAACACGGACTATGGCTACACCTTC. This translates into CASRNTDYGYTF. The entire variable domain, with the rest obtained from reference TRBV12-5 and TRBJ1-2, is as follows: DARVTQTPRHKVTEMGQEVTMRCQPILGHNTVFWYRQTMMQGLELLAYFRNRAPLDDSGMPKDRFSAEMPDATLATLKIQPSEPRDSAVYFCASRNTDYGYTFGSGTRLTVV.

The V and J genes are TRBV28 and TRBJ2-5; 7 bases are shared with TRBD2. In germline, CDR1 is MDHEN, CDR2 SYDVKM. The CDR3 loop spans 14 amino acids. The V and J ends lost 6 bases and 6 bases, in that order; junction bases with no gene match: 10. DNA of the CDR3: TGTGCCAGCAGCGGGGGGACCAACCCCCAGACCCAGTACTTC. It codes for CASSGGTNPQTQYF.

The chain uses TRBV2 and TRBJ1-1; D is undetermined. This CDR3 comprises 12 residues. The germline V gene has CDR1 SNHLY and CDR2 FYNNEI. V lost 4 bases to trimming and J lost 1 base, with 4 bases between them. CDR3 sequence (DNA): TGTGCCAGCAGTGGACCGAACACTGAAGCTTTCTTT. It yields the protein CASSGPNTEAFF.

The V call is TRBV2, the J call TRBJ2-7; 10 positions match TRBD2. V was pared by 4 bases and J by 4 bases, with 10 bases of the junction left unmatched. The CDR3 is 16 residues long. The germline V gene encodes CDR1 SNHLY and CDR2 FYNNEI. The CDR3 loop reads CASSGQGGTSAYEQYF. As DNA, the CDR3 is TGTGCCAGCAGTGGCCAAGGAGGGACTAGCGCTTACGAGCAGTACTTC.

The chain uses TRBV5-1 and TRBJ2-6; unclear D gene. V lost 3 bases, J lost 0 bases, and 10 bases lay in between. The CDR3 has 16 amino acids. The germline V gene encodes CDR1 SGHRS and CDR2 YFSETQ. The chain's CDR3 is CASSSLVASGANVLTF. For the CDR3, the DNA is TGCGCCAGCAGCTCCCTGGTAGCCTCTGGGGCCAACGTCCTGACTTTC.

V usage is TRBV2 and J usage is TRBJ2-5; 11 nucleotides align to TRBD2. Germline CDR1 is SNHLY and CDR2 is FYNNEI. The CDR3 spans 15 residues. V dropped 5 bases and J dropped 5; count of bases not matched to a gene: 7. The CDR3 spells CASSPSGRPGETQYF. The CDR3 nucleotides are TGTGCCAGCAGTCCTAGCGGGAGGCCAGGGGAGACCCAGTACTTC.

The chain joins TRBV10-3 to TRBJ2-1; the match to TRBD2 covers 8 bases. The CDR3 has 14 amino acids. Looked up from germline, CDR1 is ENHRY and CDR2 is SYGVKD. V shed 5 bases, J shed 4 bases, and the junction held 4 bases outside the gene matches. CDR3 in DNA: TGTGCCATCAGTCAGGGACTAGGTTACAATGAGCAGTTCTTC. Its protein is CAISQGLGYNEQFF.

This CDR3 reads CATSRELANEQFF. The CDR3 DNA follows: TGTGCCACCAGCAGAGAACTAGCCAATGAGCAGTTCTTC. This chain links TRBV15 with TRBJ2-1; D is perhaps TRBD2 (6 bases). Germline CDR1 LNHNV, CDR2 YYDKDF (reference sequence). The CDR3 is made up of 13 amino acids. V lost 0 bases and J 6 bases, leaving 6 bases between the germline ends. The full variable domain, with the rest looked up from reference TRBV15 and TRBJ2-1, is DAMVIQNPRYQVTQFGKPVTLSCSQTLNHNVMYWYQQKSSQAPKLLFHYYDKDFNNEADTPDNFQSRRPNTSFCFLDIRSPGLGDTAMYLCATSRELANEQFFGPGTRLTVL.

The CDR3 loop reads CASSYRPVSEAFF. CDR3 bases: TGTGCCAGCAGTTACCGGCCAGTCTCTGAAGCTTTCTTT. This sequence joins TRBV6-5 and TRBJ1-1; D gene uncertain. Germline CDR1 is MNHEY and CDR2 is SVGAGI. The CDR3 loop spans 13 amino acids. Between the trimmed V and J ends, which lost 2 bases and 6 bases, there was a span of 10 bases.

The V and J genes are TRBV5-1 and TRBJ2-1; 7 bases are a match to TRBD1. The CDR3 is 15 amino acids. Germline V gene sequence: CDR1 SGHRS, CDR2 YFSETQ. After removal of 1 base from V and 5 bases from J, the junction contained 6 bases not matched to a gene. The DNA for the CDR3 is TGCGCCAGCAGCTTGAGACAGGGTGGCCACAATGAGCAGTTCTTC. Residues: CASSLRQGGHNEQFF. The full variable domain, its missing parts supplied by reference TRBV5-1 and TRBJ2-1, is KAGVTQTPRYLIKTRGQQVTLSCSPISGHRSVSWYQQTPGQGLQFLFEYFSETQRNKGNFPGRFSGRQFSNSRSEMNVSTLELGDSALYLCASSLRQGGHNEQFFGPGTRLTVL.

The chain combines TRBV27 with TRBJ2-7; 9 nucleotides align to TRBD1. Per the germline V gene, CDR1 is MNHEY and CDR2 is SMNVEV (reference sequence). CDR3 length: 16 amino acids. V was pared by 0 bases and J by 3 bases, with 6 bases of the junction left unmatched. The CDR3 here is CASSLSRTGEGYEQYF. In DNA form, the CDR3 reads TGTGCCAGCAGTTTATCTCGGACAGGGGAGGGCTACGAGCAGTACTTC.

The chain joins TRBV6-5 to TRBJ1-2, with 7 bases lining up with TRBD1. The V gene's germline CDR1 is MNHEY and CDR2 SVGAGI. J gave up 5 bases and V 6 bases, and 6 bases lay outside the gene matches. CDR3 length: 13 amino acids. The CDR3 DNA reads TGTGCCAGCAGGACTCAGGGGGGGTATGGCTACACCTTC. It yields the protein CASRTQGGYGYTF.

The rearrangement uses TRBV6-1 and TRBJ1-2; TRBD1 is a possible D gene (5 bases). This CDR3 has 15 residues. Trimming removed 2 bases at V and 0 bases at J, with 10 bases between. CDR1 is MNHNS, CDR2 SASEGT, per germline. CDR3 in amino acids: CASSETGQANYGYTF. The CDR3 DNA follows: TGTGCCAGCAGTGAAACGGGGCAGGCTAACTATGGCTACACCTTC.

A note on this clone: This may stem from a read error, because a much larger clone lies one nucleotide away. This chain joins TRBV2 and TRBJ1-1, with D maybe TRBD1 (6 bases). The germline gives CDR1 SNHLY, CDR2 FYNNEI. Trimming removed 7 bases from V and 2 bases from J, with 11 bases in between. The CDR3 is 13 amino acids. The DNA of the CDR3 is TGTGCCAGCACTTGGACAGATAACACTGAAGCTTTCTTT. The encoded protein is CASTWTDNTEAFF. The whole variable domain, filled in from reference TRBV2 and TRBJ1-1, reads EPEVTQTPSHQVTQMGQEVILRCVPISNHLYFYWYRQILGQKVEFLVSFYNNEISEKSEIFDDQFSVERPDGSNFTLKIRSTKLEDSAMYFCASTWTDNTEAFFGQGTRLTVV.